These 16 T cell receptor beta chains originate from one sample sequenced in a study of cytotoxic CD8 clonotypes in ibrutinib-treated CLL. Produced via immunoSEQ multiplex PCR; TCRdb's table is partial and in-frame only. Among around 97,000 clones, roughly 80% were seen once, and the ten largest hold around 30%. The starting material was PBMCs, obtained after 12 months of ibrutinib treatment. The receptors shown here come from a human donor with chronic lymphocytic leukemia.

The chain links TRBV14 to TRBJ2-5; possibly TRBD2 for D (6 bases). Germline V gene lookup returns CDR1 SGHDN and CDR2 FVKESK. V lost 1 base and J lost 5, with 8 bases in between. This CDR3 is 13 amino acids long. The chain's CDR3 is CASSQASGETQYF. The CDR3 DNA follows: TGTGCCAGCAGCCAAGCAAGCGGGGAGACCCAGTACTTC.

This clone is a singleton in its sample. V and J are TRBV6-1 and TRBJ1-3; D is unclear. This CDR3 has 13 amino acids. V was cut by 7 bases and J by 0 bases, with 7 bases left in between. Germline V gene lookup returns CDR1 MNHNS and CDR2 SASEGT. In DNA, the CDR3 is TGTGCCAGCAAGTTGAGCTCTGGAAACACCATATATTTT. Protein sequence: CASKLSSGNTIYF.

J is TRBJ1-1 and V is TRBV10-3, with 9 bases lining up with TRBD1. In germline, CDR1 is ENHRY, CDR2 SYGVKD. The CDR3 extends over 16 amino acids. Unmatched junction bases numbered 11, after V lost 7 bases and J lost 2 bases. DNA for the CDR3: TGTGCCATCAAGGGGGGGACAGGGCCCTACAACACTGAAGCTTTCTTT. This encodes CAIKGGTGPYNTEAFF.

CDR3 region: CASSLASLPELAGNTIYF. The CDR3, as DNA: TGTGCCAGCAGCTTAGCATCCCTACCGGAACTCGCCGGAAACACCATATATTTT. This rearrangement joins TRBV13 to TRBJ1-3; D is unclear. The CDR3 extends over 18 amino acids. The germline V gene encodes CDR1 PRHDT and CDR2 FYEKMQ (reference sequence). V lost 1 base and J 4 bases, leaving 20 bases between the germline ends.

In nucleotides, the CDR3 is TGTGCCAGCAGCTTAACTAGCGGGGGCACCTACGAGCAGTACTTC. Translated: CASSLTSGGTYEQYF. The chain employs TRBV7-3 and TRBJ2-7; 9 bases match TRBD2. CDR1 and CDR2 (germline): SGHTA, FQGTGA. Trimming took 0 bases from V and 2 from J; bases not matched to a gene: 2. The CDR3 is 15 amino acids.

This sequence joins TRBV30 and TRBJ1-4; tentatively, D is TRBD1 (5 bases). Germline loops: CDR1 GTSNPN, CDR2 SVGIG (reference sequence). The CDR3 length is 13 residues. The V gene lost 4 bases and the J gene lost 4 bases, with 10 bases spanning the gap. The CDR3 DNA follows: TGTGCCTGGAACCGGGACCTTAATGAAAAACTGTTTTTT. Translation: CAWNRDLNEKLFF. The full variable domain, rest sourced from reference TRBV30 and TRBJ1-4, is SQTIHQWPATLVQPVGSPLSLECTVEGTSNPNLYWYRQAAGRGLQLLFYSVGIGQISSEVPQNLSASRPQDRQFILSSKKLLLSDSGFYLCAWNRDLNEKLFFGSGTQLSVL.

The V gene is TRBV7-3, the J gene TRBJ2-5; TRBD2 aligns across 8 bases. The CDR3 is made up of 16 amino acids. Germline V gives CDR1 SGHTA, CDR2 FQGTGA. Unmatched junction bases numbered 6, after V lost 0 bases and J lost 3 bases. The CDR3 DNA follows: TGTGCCAGCAGCTTAACTGGCAGAGCGGGGGAAGAGACCCAGTACTTC. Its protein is CASSLTGRAGEETQYF.

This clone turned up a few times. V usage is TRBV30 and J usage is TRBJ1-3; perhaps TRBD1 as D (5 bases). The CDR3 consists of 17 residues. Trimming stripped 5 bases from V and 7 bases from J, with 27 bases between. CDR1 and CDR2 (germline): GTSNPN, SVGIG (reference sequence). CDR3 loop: CAWGQVPGTGGGNTIYF. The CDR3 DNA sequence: TGTGCCTGGGGTCAAGTACCTGGGACGGGAGGTGGGAACACCATATATTTT.

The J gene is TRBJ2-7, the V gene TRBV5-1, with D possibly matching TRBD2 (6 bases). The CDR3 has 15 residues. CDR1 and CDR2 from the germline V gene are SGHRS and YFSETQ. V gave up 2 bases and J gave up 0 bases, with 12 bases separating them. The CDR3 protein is CASSLGTVSSYEQYF. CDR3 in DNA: TGCGCCAGCAGCTTAGGGACTGTAAGCTCCTACGAGCAGTACTTC.

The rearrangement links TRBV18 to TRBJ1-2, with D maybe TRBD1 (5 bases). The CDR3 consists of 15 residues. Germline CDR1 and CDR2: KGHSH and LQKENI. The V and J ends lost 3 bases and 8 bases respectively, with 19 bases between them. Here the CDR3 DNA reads TGTGCCAGCTCACCCGAGCAGGGTTCGATGGGCGGCTACACCTTC. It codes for CASSPEQGSMGGYTF.

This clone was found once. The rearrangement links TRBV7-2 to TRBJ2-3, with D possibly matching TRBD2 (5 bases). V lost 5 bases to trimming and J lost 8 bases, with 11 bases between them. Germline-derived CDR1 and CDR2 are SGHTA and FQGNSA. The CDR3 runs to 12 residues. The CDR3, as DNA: TGTGCCAGCAGCCGTTCGGGGTCTACGCAGTATTTT. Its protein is CASSRSGSTQYF.

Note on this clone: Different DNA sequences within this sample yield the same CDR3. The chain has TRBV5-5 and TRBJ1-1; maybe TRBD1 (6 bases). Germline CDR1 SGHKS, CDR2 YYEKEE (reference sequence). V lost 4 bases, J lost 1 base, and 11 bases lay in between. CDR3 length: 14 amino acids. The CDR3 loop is CASSPGTSNTEAFF. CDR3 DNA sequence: TGTGCCAGCAGCCCCGGGACATCGAACACTGAAGCTTTCTTT.

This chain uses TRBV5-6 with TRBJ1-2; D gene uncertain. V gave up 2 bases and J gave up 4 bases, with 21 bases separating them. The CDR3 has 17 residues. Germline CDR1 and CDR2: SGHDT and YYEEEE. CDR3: CASSFMLTGEESYGYTF. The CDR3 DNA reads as TGTGCCAGCAGCTTTATGCTTACGGGAGAGGAAAGCTATGGCTACACCTTC.

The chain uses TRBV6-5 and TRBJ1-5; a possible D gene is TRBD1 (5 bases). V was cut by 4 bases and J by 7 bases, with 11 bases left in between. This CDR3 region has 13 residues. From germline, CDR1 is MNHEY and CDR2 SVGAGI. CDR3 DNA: TGTGCCAGCAGTTCCCCGGGGGGACAGCCCCAGCATTTT. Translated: CASSSPGGQPQHF.

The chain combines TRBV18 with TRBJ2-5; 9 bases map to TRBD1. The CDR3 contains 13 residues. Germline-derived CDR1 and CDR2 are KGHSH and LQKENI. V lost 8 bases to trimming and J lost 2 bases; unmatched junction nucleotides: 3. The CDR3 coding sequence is TGTGCCAGCAACAGGGGGCAACAAGAGACCCAGTACTTC. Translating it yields CASNRGQQETQYF. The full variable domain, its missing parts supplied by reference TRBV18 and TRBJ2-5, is NAGVMQNPRHLVRRRGQEARLRCSPMKGHSHVYWYRQLPEEGLKFMVYLQKENIIDESGMPKERFSAEFPKEGPSILRIQQVVRGDSAAYFCASNRGQQETQYFGPGTRLLVL.

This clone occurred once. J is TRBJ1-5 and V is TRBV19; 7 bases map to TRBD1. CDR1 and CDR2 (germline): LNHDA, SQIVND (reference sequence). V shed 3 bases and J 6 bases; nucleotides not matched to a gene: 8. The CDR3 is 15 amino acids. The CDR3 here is CASSIEGAGTQPQHF. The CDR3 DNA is TGTGCCAGTAGTATTGAGGGGGCGGGGACTCAGCCCCAGCATTTT. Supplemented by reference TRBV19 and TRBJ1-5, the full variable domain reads DGGITQSPKYLFRKEGQNVTLSCEQNLNHDAMYWYRQDPGQGLRLIYYSQIVNDFQKGDIAEGYSVSREKKESFPLTVTSAQKNPTAFYLCASSIEGAGTQPQHFGDGTRLSIL.